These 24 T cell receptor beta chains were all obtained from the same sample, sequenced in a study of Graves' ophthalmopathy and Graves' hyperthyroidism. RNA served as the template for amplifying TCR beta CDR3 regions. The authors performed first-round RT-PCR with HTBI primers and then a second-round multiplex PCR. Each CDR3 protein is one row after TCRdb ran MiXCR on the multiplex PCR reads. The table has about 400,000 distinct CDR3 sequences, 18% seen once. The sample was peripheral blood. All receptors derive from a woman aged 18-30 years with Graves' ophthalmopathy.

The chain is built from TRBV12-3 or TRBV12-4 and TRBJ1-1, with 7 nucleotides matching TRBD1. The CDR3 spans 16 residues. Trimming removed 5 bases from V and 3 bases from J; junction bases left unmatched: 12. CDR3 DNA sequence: TGTGCCAGCAGTCCTATGACCGACAGGGTCTACACTGAAGCTTTCTTT. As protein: CASSPMTDRVYTEAFF.

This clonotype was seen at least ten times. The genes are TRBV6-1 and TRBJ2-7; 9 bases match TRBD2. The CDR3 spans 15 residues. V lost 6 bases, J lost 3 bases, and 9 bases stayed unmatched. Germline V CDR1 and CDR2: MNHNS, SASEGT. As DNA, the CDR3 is TGTGCCAGCAGACCTATAGCGGGAGATAACTACGAGCAGTACTTC. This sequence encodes CASRPIAGDNYEQYF.

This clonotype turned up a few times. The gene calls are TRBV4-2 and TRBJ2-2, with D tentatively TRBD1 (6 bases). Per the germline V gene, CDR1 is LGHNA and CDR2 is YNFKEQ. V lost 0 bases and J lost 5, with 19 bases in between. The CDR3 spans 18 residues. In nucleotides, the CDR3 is TGTGCCAGCAGCCAAGATGATATGGGACACGGATTGACCGGGGAGCTGTTTTTT. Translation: CASSQDDMGHGLTGELFF.

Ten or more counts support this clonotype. CDR3 region: CASTFWSMAISRELFF. In DNA form, the CDR3 reads TGTGCCAGCACCTTTTGGAGTATGGCAATTTCCAGGGAGCTGTTTTTT. The chain has TRBV13 and TRBJ2-2; D remains ambiguous. The CDR3 runs to 16 residues. Germline CDR1 PRHDT, CDR2 FYEKMQ (reference sequence). Trimming pared 7 bases from V and 9 bases from J, leaving 24 bases between.

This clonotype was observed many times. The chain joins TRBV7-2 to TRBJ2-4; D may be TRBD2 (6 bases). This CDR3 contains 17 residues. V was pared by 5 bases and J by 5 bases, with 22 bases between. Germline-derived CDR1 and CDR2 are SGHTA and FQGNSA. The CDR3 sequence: CASSPRVSPGRQNIQYF. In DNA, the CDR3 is TGTGCCAGCAGCCCCCGCGTGAGCCCAGGGAGGCAAAACATTCAGTACTTC. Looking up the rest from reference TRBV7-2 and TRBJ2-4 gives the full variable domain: GAGVSQSPSNKVTEKGKDVELRCDPISGHTALYWYRQSLGQGLEFLIYFQGNSAPDKSGLPSDRFSAERTGGSVSTLTIQRTQQEDSAVYLCASSPRVSPGRQNIQYFGAGTRLSVL.

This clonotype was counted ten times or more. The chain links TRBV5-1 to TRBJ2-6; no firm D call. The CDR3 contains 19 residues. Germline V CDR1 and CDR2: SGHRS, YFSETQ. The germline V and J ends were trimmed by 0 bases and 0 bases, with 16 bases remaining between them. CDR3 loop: CASSLEGGLGISGANVLTF. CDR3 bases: TGCGCCAGCAGCTTGGAAGGCGGCTTAGGGATCTCTGGGGCCAACGTCCTGACTTTC.

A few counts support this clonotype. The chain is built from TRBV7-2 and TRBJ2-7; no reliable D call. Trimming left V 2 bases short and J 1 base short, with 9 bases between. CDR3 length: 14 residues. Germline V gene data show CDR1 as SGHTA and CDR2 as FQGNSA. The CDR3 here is CASSLMPGSYEQYF. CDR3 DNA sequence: TGTGCCAGCAGCTTAATGCCAGGATCCTACGAGCAGTACTTC. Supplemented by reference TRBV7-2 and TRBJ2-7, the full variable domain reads GAGVSQSPSNKVTEKGKDVELRCDPISGHTALYWYRQSLGQGLEFLIYFQGNSAPDKSGLPSDRFSAERTGGSVSTLTIQRTQQEDSAVYLCASSLMPGSYEQYFGPGTRLTVT.

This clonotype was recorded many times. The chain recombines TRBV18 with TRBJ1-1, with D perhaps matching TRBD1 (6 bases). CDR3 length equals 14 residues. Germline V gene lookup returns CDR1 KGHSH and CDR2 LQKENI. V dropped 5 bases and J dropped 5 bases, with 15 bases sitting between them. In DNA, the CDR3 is TGTGCCAGCTCAACCGGGACACCGAGGACTGAAGCTTTCTTT. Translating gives CASSTGTPRTEAFF.

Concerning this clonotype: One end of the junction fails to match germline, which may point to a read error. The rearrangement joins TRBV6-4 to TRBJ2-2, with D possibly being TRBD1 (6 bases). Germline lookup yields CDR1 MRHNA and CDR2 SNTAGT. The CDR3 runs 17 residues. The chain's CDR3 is CASSDYYPTGDTGELFF. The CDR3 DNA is TGTGCCAGCAGCGACTACTACCCGACAGGAGACACCGGGGAGCTGTTTTTT.

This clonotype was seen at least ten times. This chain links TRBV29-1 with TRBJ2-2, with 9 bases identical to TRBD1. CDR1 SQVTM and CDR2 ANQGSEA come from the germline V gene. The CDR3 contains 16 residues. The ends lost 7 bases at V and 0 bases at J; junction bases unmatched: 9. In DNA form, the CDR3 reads TGCAGCGCTACCATCCGGGACAGGGCGAACACCGGGGAGCTGTTTTTT. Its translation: CSATIRDRANTGELFF.

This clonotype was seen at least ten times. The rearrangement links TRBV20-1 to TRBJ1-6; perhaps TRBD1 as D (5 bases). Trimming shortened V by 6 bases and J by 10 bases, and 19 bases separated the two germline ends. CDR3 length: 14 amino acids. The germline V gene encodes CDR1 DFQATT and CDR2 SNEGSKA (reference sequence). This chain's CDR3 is CSAPRRQGGSPLHF. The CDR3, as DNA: TGCAGTGCCCCCAGGCGCCAGGGAGGCTCACCCCTCCACTTT.

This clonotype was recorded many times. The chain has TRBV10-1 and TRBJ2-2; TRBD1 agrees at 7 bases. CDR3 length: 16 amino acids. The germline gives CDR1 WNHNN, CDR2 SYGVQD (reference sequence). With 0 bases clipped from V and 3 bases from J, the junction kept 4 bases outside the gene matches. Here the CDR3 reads CASSESRGRYTGELFF. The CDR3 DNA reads TGCGCCAGCAGTGAGTCGAGGGGGCGATACACCGGGGAGCTGTTTTTT.

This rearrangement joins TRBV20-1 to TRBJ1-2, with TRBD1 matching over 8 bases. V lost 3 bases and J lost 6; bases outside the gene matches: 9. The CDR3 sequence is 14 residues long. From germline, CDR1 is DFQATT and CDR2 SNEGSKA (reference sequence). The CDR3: CSASVWQGAHGYTF. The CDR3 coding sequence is TGCAGTGCTAGCGTGTGGCAGGGGGCTCATGGCTACACCTTC.

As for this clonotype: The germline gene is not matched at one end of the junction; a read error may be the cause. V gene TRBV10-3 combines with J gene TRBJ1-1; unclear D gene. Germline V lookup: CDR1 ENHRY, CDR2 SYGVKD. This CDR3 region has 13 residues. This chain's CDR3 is CAISEEANTEASF. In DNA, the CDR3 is TGTGCCATCAGTGAGGAGGCGAACACTGAAGCTTCCTTT.

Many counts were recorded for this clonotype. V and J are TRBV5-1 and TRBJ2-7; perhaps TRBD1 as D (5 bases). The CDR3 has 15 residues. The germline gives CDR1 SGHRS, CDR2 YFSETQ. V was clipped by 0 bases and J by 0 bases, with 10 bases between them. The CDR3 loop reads CASSLGQHLSYEQYF. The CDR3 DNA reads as TGCGCCAGCAGCTTGGGACAGCATCTCTCCTACGAGCAGTACTTC. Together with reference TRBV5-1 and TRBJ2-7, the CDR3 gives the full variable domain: KAGVTQTPRYLIKTRGQQVTLSCSPISGHRSVSWYQQTPGQGLQFLFEYFSETQRNKGNFPGRFSGRQFSNSRSEMNVSTLELGDSALYLCASSLGQHLSYEQYFGPGTRLTVT.

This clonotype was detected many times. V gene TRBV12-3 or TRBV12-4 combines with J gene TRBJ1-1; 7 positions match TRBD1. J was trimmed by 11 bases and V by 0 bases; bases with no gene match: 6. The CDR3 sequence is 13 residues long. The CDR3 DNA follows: TGTGCCAGCAGTTTAGCCCAGGGGGACGACGCTTTCTTT. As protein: CASSLAQGDDAFF.

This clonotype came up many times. For the CDR3, the DNA is TGTGCCTGGACATCCCTACAGGGCCTCTCGGCTGAAGCTTTCTTT. Encoded protein: CAWTSLQGLSAEAFF. The rearrangement uses TRBV30 and TRBJ1-1; D possibly corresponds to TRBD1 (6 bases). The CDR3 runs to 15 residues. From germline, CDR1 is GTSNPN and CDR2 SVGIG (reference sequence). V lost 4 bases, J lost 6 bases, and 21 bases lay in between.

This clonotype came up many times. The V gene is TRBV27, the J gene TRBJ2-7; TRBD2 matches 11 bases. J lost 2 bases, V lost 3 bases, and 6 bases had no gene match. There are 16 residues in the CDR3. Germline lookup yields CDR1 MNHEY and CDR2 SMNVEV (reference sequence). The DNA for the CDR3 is TGTGCCAGCAGTTTGATTGGACTAGCGGGCGCCTACGAGCAGTACTTC. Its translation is CASSLIGLAGAYEQYF.

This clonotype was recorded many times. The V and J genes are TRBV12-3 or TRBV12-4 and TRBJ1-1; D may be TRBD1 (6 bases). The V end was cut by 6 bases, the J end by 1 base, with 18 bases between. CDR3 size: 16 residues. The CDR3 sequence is CASSVFSWGANTEAFF. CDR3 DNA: TGTGCCAGCAGCGTTTTTTCATGGGGGGCGAACACTGAAGCTTTCTTT.

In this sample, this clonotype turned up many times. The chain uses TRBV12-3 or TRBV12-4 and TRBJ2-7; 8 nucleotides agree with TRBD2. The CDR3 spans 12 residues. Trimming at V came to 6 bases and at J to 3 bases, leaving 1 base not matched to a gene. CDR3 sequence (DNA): TGTGCCAGCAGGCGGGGGGTCTACGAGCAGTACTTC. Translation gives CASRRGVYEQYF.

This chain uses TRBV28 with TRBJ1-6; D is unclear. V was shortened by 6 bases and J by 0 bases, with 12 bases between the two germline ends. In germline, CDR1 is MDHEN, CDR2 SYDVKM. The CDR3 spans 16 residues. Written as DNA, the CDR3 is TGTGCCAGCAGCCCGAGAATCAGCTCCTATAATTCACCCCTCCACTTT. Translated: CASSPRISSYNSPLHF.

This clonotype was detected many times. The CDR3 nucleotides are TGTGCCAGCTCATGGGTAACAGTGATGAACACTGAAGCTTTCTTT. It yields the protein CASSWVTVMNTEAFF. The chain uses TRBV18 and TRBJ1-1; D unclear. The V gene's germline CDR1 is KGHSH and CDR2 LQKENI. With 5 bases removed from V and 0 bases from J, the gap between germline ends came to 13 bases. The CDR3 has 15 residues.

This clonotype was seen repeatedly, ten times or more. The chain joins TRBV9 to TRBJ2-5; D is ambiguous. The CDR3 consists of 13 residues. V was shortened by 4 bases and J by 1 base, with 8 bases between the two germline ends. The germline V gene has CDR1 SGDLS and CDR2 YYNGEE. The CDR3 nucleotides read TGTGCCAGCAGCACCGTCGCCCAAGAGACCCAGTACTTC. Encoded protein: CASSTVAQETQYF.

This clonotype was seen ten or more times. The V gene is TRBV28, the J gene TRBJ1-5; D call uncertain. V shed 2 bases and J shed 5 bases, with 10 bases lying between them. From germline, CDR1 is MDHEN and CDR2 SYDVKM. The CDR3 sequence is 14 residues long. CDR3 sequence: CASSLGSKYQPQHF. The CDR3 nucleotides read TGTGCCAGCAGTTTAGGTAGTAAATATCAGCCCCAGCATTTT.